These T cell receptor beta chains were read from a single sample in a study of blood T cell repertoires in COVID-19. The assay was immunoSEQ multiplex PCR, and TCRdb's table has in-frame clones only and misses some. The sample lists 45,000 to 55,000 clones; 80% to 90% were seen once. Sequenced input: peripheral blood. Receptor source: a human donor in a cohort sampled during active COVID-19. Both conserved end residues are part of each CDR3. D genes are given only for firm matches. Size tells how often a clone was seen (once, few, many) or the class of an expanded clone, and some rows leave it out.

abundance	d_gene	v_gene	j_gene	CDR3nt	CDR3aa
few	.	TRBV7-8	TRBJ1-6	TGTGCCAGCAGCTTAAGACAGGAGAGCTCCTATAATTCACCCCTCCACTTT	CASSLRQESSYNSPLHF
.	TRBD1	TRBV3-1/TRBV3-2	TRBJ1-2	TGTGCCAGCAGCACAAGTTCAGGGGGCGTTGGCTATGGCTACACCTTC	CASSTSSGGVGYGYTF
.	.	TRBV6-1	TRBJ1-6	TGTGCCAGCAGTGAAATTCGTTCACAGACAGGTTCACCCCTCCACTTT	CASSEIRSQTGSPLHF
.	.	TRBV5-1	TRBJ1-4	TGCGCCAGCAGCTTGGATCTGGGGGCAGGAAAACTGTTTTTT	CASSLDLGAGKLFF
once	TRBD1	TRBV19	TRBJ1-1	TGTGCCAGTAGCACTACTGGGCGGGACAGGGTAGCTGAAGCTTTCTTT	CASSTTGRDRVAEAFF
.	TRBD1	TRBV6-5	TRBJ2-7	TGTGCCAGCAGTTCCCCGGGACAGGGTTTTAAGCAGTACTTC	CASSSPGQGFKQYF
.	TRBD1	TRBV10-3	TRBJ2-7	TGTGCCATCAGTGAGGCCCCCGGGACAGGTTACGAGCAGTACTTC	CAISEAPGTGYEQYF
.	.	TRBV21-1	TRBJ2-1	TGTGCCAGCAGCGGGGACGACAGGGGTGTAGTTGACAATGAGCAGTTCTTC	CASSGDDRGVVDNEQFF
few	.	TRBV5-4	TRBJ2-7	TGTGCCAGCAGCTTGGACTCCCGGGAGCAGTACTTC	CASSLDSREQYF
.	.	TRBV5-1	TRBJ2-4	TGCGCCAGCAGCCCACGAATCAAAACAGATTACGAAGCCAAAAACATTCAGTACTTC	CASSPRIKTDYEAKNIQYF
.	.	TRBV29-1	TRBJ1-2	TGCAGCGTTGTATTGGCAGATATTAACTATGGCTACACCTTC	CSVVLADINYGYTF
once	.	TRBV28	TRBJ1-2	TGTGCCAGCAGTTCAACAGGGACTAGGCATGGCTACACCTTC	CASSSTGTRHGYTF
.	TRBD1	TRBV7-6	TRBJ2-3	TGTGCCAGCAGCTTAGGTCTTGTGGGACAGGGAGGCACAGATACGCAGTATTTT	CASSLGLVGQGGTDTQYF
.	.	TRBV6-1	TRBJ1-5	TGTGCCAGCAGTGATAACCCTGAATTTCGACGGAGTTATAGCAATCAGCCCCAGCATTTT	CASSDNPEFRRSYSNQPQHF
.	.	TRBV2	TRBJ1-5	TGTGCCAGCAGTGGGGGGGGTATTAGCAATCAGCCCCAGCATTTT	CASSGGGISNQPQHF
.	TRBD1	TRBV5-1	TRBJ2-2	TGCGCCAGCACGACAGGGGGGAACACCGGGGAGCTGTTTTTT	CASTTGGNTGELFF
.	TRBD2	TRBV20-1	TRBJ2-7	TGCGGCGGGGGACGTACCTACGAGCAGTACTTC	CGGGRTYEQYF
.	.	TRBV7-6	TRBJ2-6	TGTGCCAGCAGCAAAGTCGACTACTCTGGGGCCAACGTCCTGACTTTC	CASSKVDYSGANVLTF
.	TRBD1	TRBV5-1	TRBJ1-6	TGCGCCAGCAGCCGAGGACAGGGAGGTTTGAGGGATTCACCCCTCCACTTT	CASSRGQGGLRDSPLHF
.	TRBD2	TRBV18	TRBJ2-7	TGTGCCAGCTCACCTGGACTAGCGGACTCCTACGAGCAGTACTTC	CASSPGLADSYEQYF
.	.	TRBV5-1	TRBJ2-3	TGCGCCAGCAGCTTGGGGGTCGACCTCCGAGGAGATACGCAGTATTTT	CASSLGVDLRGDTQYF
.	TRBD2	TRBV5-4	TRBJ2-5	TGTGCCAGCAGCTTGGTCGGGGGGGTTCGAGAGACCCAGTACTTC	CASSLVGGVRETQYF
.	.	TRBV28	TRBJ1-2	TGTGCCAGCAGCCTGGAACAGGCGAGCTATGGCTACACCTTC	CASSLEQASYGYTF
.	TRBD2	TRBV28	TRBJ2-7	TGTGCCAGCAGTTTAAATGGCGGGAGGGCCTCCTACGAGCAGTACTTC	CASSLNGGRASYEQYF